The 4 T cell receptor beta chains reported below all come from one sample, sequenced in a study of PD-1 blockade in classical Hodgkin lymphoma. In every patient, relapse followed autologous stem cell transplantation, while exposure to brentuximab vedotin differed. The method was immunoSEQ multiplex PCR; TCRdb's version includes in-frame clones alone and lacks a portion of them. The table lists roughly 60,000 clones, about 88% of them singletons. Sequenced material: peripheral blood mononuclear cells (PBMCs), taken before the second cycle of nivolumab. These receptors originate from a human donor with classical Hodgkin lymphoma.

The chain joins TRBV19 to TRBJ2-7; D uncertain. V lost 5 bases, J lost 2 bases, and 13 bases lay in between. Germline assignment: CDR1 LNHDA and CDR2 SQIVND (reference sequence). This CDR3 contains 14 residues. The CDR3 spells CASSGAPATYEQYF. CDR3 sequence (DNA): TGTGCCAGTAGTGGAGCGCCCGCGACCTACGAGCAGTACTTC.

This rearrangement joins TRBV5-1 to TRBJ2-7; the D gene is possibly TRBD2 (6 bases). This CDR3 is 14 amino acids long. V dropped 4 bases and J dropped 1 base, with 12 bases sitting between them. Germline V gene lookup returns CDR1 SGHRS and CDR2 YFSETQ. This chain's CDR3 is CASSLLAPSYEQYF. The DNA for the CDR3 is TGCGCCAGCAGCCTTCTAGCGCCTTCCTACGAGCAGTACTTC.

Remarks on this clone: One end of the junction varies from germline; a read error may be responsible. V and J are TRBV10-3 and TRBJ1-3; no clear D. The germline gives CDR1 ENHRY, CDR2 SYGVKD. The CDR3 totals 14 residues. The CDR3 loop is CAISERRSVNTIYF. CDR3 in DNA: TGTGCCATCAGTGAGCGGAGGTCTGTAAACACCATATATTTT.

This clone was counted between two and nine times. The J gene is TRBJ1-4, the V gene TRBV9; D might be TRBD1 (5 bases). Trimming pared 3 bases from V and 0 bases from J, leaving 9 bases between. CDR1 SGDLS and CDR2 YYNGEE come from the germline V gene. This CDR3 contains 15 residues. DNA of the CDR3: TGTGCCAGCAGCGAAGAGGGGACAACTAATGAAAAACTGTTTTTT. Its translation is CASSEEGTTNEKLFF.